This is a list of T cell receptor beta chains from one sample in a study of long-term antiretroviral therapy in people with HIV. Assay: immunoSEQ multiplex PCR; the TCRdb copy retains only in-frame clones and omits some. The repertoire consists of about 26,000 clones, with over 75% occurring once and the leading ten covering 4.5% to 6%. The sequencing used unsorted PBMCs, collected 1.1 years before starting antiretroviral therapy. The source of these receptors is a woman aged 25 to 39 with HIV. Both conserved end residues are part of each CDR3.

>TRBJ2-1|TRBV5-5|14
CASSLVSSSNEQFF
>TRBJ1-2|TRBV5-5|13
CASSLVESYGYTF
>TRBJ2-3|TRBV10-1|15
CASSERRGPRHTQYF
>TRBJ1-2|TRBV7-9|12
CASSSGNYGYTF
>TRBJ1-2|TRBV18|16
CASSPLQGAKGYGYTF
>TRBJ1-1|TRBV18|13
CASSGLQDTEAFF
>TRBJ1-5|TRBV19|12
CASSTQPQPQHF
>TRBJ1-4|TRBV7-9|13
CASSFTGIQKLFF
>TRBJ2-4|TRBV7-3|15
CASSPGLAAKNIQYF
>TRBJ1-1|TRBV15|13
CATSRDRNTEAFF
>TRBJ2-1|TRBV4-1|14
CASSPGRGGNEQFF
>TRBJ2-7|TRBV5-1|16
CASSYSGTGASYEQYF
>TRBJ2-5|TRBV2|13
CASGGGGLKTQYF
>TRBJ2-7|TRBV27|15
CASSLRRQGPFEQYF
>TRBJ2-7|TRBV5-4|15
CASSRRDRTFYEQYF
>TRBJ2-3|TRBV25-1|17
CASSPNLGGALADTQYF
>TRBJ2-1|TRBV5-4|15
CASSPGTSRVVEQFF
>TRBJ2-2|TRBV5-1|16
CASSLRGGQGTGELFF
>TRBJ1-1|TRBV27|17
CASSSPNPGTRNTEAFF
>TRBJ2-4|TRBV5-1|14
CASSLPGLNHIQYF
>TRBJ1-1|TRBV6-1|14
CASSEAYGNTEAFF
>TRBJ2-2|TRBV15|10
CATSKGELFF
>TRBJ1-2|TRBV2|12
CASSPRVRSYTF